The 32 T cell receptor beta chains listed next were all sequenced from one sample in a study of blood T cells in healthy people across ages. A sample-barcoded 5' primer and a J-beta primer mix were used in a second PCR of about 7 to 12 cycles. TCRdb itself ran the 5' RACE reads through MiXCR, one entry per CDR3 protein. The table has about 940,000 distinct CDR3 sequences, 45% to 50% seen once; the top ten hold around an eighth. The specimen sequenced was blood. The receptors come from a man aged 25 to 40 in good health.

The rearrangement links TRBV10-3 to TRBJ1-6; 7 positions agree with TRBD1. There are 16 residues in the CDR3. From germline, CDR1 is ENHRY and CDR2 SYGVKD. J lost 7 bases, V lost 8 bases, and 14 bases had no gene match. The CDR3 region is CAIGQGGPMWNSPLHF. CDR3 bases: TGTGCCATCGGCCAGGGGGGCCCTATGTGGAATTCACCCCTCCACTTT.

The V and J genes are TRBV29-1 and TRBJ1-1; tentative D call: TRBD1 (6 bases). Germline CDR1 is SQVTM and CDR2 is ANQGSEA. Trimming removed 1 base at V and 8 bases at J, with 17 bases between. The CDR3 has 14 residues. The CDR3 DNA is TGCAGCGTTGAAGGTCTTACAGGGACACACGAAGCTTTCTTT. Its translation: CSVEGLTGTHEAFF.

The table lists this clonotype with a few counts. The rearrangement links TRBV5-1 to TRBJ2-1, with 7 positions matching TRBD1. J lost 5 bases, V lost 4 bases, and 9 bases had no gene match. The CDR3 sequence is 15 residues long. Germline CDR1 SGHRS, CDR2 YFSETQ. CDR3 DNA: TGCGCCAGCAGCCCGGGCCCGGGACAGAACAATGAGCAGTTCTTC. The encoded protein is CASSPGPGQNNEQFF. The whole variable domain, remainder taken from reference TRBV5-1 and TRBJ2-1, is KAGVTQTPRYLIKTRGQQVTLSCSPISGHRSVSWYQQTPGQGLQFLFEYFSETQRNKGNFPGRFSGRQFSNSRSEMNVSTLELGDSALYLCASSPGPGQNNEQFFGPGTRLTVL.

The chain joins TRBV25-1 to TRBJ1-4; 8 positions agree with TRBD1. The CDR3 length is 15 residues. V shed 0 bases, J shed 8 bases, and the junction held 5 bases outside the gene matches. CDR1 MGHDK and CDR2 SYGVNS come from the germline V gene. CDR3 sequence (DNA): TGTGCCAGCAGTGAATATGGACAGGGACGGGAAAAACTGTTTTTT. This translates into CASSEYGQGREKLFF. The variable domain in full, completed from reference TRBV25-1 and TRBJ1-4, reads EADIYQTPRYLVIGTGKKITLECSQTMGHDKMYWYQQDPGMELHLIHYSYGVNSTEKGDLSSESTVSRIRTEHFPLTLESARPSHTSQYLCASSEYGQGREKLFFGSGTQLSVL.

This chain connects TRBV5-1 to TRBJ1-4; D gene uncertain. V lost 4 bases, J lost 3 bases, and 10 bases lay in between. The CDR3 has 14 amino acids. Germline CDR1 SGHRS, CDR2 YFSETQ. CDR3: CASSDGLPNEKLFF. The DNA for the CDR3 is TGCGCCAGCAGCGACGGACTGCCTAATGAAAAACTGTTTTTT.

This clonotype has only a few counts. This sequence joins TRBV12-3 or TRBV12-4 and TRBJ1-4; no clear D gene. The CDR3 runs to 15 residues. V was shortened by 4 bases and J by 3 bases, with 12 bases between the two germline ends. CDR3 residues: CASSSLTRPNEKLFF. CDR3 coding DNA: TGTGCCAGCAGTTCACTGACACGCCCTAATGAAAAACTGTTTTTT.

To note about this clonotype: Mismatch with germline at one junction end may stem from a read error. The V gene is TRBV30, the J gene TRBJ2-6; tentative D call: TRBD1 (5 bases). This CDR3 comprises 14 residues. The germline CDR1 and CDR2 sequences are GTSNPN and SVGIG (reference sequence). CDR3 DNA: TGTGCCTGGAGTGCGATTTCTGGGGCCGACGTCCTGACTTTC. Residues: CAWSAISGADVLTF.

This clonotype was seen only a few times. The DNA for the CDR3 is TGCAGCGTAGACTCCGGGACTAGCAACGCAGATACGCAGTATTTT. Residues: CSVDSGTSNADTQYF. This rearrangement joins TRBV29-1 to TRBJ2-3, with 9 bases identical to TRBD2. J lost 4 bases, V lost 6 bases, and 11 bases had no gene match. Germline V gene data show CDR1 as SQVTM and CDR2 as ANQGSEA. The CDR3 extends over 15 amino acids.

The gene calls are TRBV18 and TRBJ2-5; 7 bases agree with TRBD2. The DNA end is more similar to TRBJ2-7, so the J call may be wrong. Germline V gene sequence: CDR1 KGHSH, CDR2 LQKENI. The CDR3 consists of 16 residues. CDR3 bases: TGTGCCAGCTCACCCCCTTCGGGGGAGGGGTACTACGAGCAGTACTTC. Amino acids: CASSPPSGEGYYEQYF.

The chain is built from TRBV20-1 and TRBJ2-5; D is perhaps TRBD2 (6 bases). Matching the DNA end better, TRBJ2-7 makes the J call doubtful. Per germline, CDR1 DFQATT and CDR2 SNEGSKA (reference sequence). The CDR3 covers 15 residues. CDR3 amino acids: CSARDEEGTDYEQYF. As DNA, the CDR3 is TGCAGTGCTAGAGATGAGGAGGGGACGGACTACGAGCAGTACTTC.

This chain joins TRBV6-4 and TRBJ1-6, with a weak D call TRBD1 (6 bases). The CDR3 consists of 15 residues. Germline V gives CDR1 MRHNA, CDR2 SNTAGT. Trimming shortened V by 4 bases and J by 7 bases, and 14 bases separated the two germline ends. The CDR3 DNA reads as TGTGCCAGCAGTGGCCACAGGGATGCGAATTCACCCCTCCACTTT. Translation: CASSGHRDANSPLHF.

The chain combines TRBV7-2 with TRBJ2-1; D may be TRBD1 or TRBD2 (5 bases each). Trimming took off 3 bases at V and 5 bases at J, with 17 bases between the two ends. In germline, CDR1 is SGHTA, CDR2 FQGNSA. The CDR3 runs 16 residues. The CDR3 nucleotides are TGTGCCAGCAGCTTCCGGGGCAGGCCCCCCGACAATGAGCAGTTCTTC. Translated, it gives CASSFRGRPPDNEQFF.

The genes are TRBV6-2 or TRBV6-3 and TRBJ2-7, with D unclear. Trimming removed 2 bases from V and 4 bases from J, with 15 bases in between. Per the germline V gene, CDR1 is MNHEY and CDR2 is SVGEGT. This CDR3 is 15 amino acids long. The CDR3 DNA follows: TGTGCCAGCAGTTACGCTGCCCCCACTTCGTACGAGCAGTACTTC. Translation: CASSYAAPTSYEQYF.

The CDR3 DNA sequence: TGCAGTGCTAGAGATTACACAGGCGGAACCGGGGAGCTGTTTTTT. Its translation: CSARDYTGGTGELFF. The chain couples TRBV20-1 to TRBJ2-2; D possibly corresponds to TRBD1 (5 bases). Looked up from germline, CDR1 is DFQATT and CDR2 is SNEGSKA (reference sequence). This CDR3 is built from 15 residues. V was shortened by 0 bases and J by 5 bases, with 13 bases between the two germline ends.

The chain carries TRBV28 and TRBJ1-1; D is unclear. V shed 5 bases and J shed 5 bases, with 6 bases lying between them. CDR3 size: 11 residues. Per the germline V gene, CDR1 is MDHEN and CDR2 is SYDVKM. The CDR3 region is CASSEWTEAFF. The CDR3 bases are TGTGCCAGCAGTGAGTGGACTGAAGCTTTCTTT.

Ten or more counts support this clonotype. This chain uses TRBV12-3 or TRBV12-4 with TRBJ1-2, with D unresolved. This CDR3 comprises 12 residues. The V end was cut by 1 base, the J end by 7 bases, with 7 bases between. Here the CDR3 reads CASSLDPGGYTF. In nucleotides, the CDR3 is TGTGCCAGCAGTTTAGACCCAGGTGGCTACACCTTC.

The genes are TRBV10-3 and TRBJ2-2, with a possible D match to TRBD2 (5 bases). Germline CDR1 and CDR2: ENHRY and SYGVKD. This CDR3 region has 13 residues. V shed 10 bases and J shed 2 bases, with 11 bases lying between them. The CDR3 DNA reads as TGTGCCAACTGGACTGTAAACACCGGGGAGCTGTTTTTT. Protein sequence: CANWTVNTGELFF.

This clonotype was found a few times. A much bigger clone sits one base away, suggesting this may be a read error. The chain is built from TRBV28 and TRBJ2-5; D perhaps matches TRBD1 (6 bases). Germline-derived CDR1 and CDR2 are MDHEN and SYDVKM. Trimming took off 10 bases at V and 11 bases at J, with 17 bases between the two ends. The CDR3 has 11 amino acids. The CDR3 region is CATLGGVEQYF. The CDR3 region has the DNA TGTGCCACCCTAGGGGGTGTTGAGCAGTACTTC.

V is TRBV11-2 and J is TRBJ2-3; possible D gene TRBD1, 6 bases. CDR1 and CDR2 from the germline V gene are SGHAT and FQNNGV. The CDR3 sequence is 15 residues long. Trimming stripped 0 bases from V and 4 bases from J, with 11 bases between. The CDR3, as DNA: TGTGCCAGCAGCTTAGAGGCAGGGGACGCAGATACGCAGTATTTT. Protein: CASSLEAGDADTQYF. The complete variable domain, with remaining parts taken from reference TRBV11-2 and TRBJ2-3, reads EAGVAQSPRYKIIEKRQSVAFWCNPISGHATLYWYQQILGQGPKLLIQFQNNGVVDDSQLPKDRFSAERLKGVDSTLKIQPAKLEDSAVYLCASSLEAGDADTQYFGPGTRLTVL.

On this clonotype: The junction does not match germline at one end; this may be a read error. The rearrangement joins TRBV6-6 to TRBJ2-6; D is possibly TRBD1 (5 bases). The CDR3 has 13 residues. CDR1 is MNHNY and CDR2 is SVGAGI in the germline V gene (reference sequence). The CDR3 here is CASTQSGADVLTF. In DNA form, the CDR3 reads TGTGCCAGCACCCAATCTGGGGCCGACGTCCTGACTTTC.

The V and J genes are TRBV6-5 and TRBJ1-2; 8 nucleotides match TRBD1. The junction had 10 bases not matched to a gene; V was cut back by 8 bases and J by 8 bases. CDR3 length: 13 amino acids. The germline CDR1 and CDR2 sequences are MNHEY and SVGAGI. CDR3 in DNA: TGTGCCAGCGGCCAACAGGGGGAAAGGGGCTACACCTTC. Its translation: CASGQQGERGYTF.

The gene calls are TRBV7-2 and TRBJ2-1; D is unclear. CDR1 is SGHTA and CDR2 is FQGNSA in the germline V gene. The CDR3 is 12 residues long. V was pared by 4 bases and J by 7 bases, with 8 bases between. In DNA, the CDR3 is TGTGCCAGCAGCTCTACAGCGAATGAGCAGTTCTTC. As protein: CASSSTANEQFF.

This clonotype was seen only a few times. CDR3 bases: TGCGCCAGCAGCCAAGGGTCGAGGGCCGACGAGCAGTACTTC. Protein product: CASSQGSRADEQYF. The chain carries TRBV4-1 and TRBJ2-7, with a possible D match to TRBD2 (5 bases). V shed 1 base and J shed 5 bases, with 12 bases lying between them. CDR1 and CDR2 from the germline V gene are MGHRA and YSYEKL. The CDR3 consists of 14 residues.

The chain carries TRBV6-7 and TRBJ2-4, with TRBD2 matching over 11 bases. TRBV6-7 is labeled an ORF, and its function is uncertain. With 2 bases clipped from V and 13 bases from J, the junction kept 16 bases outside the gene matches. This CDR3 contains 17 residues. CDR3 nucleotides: TGTGCCAGCAGTTACGCGACTAGCGGGGATAAGTCGGGGGAGCAGTACTTC. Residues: CASSYATSGDKSGEQYF.

CDR3 sequence: CASSKTLPYEQYF. The CDR3 nucleotides read TGTGCCAGCAGTAAAACACTTCCCTACGAGCAGTACTTC. The rearrangement uses TRBV6-6 and TRBJ2-7; D uncertain. This CDR3 has 13 residues. V lost 5 bases, J lost 2 bases, and 10 bases lay in between. The V gene's germline CDR1 is MNHNY and CDR2 SVGAGI (reference sequence).

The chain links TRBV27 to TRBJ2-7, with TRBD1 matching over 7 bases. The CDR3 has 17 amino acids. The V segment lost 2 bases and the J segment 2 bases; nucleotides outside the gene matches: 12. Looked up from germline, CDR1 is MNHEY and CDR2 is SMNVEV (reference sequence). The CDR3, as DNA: TGTGCCAGCAGTTTACAACTGGGACAGTACGCTACCTACGAGCAGTACTTC. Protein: CASSLQLGQYATYEQYF.

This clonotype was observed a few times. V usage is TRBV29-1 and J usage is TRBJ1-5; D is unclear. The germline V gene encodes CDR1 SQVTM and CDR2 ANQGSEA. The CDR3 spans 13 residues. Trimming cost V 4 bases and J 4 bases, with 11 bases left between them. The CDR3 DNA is TGCAGCGTTGGGGTAAACGGGAATCAGCCCCAGCATTTT. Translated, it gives CSVGVNGNQPQHF.

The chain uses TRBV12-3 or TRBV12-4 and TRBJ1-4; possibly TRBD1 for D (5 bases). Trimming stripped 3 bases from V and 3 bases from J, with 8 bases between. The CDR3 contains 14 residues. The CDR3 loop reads CASSFVGANEKLFF. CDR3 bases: TGTGCCAGCAGTTTTGTGGGGGCTAATGAAAAACTGTTTTTT.

The CDR3, as DNA: TGTGCCAGCAGTTACTACCAGGACGTCGGTGAAGCTTTCTTT. Protein: CASSYYQDVGEAFF. The chain recombines TRBV6-5 with TRBJ1-1; D is undetermined. V was pared by 1 base and J by 7 bases, with 13 bases between. The CDR3 sequence is 14 residues long. Germline values: CDR1 MNHEY, CDR2 SVGAGI.

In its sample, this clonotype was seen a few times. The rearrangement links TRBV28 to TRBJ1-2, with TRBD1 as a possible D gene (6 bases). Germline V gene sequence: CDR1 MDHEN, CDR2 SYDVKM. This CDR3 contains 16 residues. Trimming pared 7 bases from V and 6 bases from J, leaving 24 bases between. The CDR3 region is CASTTGGGRIKDGYTF. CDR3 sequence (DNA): TGTGCCAGCACCACGGGCGGGGGGCGGATTAAGGATGGCTACACCTTC.

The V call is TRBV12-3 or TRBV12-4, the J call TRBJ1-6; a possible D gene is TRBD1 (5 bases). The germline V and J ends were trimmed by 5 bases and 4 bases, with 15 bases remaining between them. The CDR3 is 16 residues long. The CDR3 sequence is CASSPSGGRYNSPLHF. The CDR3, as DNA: TGTGCCAGCAGTCCCAGCGGGGGACGGTATAATTCACCCCTCCACTTT.

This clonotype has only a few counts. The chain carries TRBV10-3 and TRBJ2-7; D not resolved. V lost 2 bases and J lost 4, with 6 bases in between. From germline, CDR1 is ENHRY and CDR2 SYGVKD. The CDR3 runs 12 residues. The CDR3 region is CAISEESYEQYF. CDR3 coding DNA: TGTGCCATCAGTGAGGAAAGTTACGAGCAGTACTTC.